This TCR beta chain appears in the sequencing data of a study of blood T cell repertoires in COVID-19. For the study at large: Samples of COVID-19 (acute and convalescent) were obtained from the United States, Italy and Spain.

In the original processing: Estimates of nucleated cell counts were drawn from the amplification of reference gene primers. Profiling relied on immunoSEQ multiplex PCR, and the TCRdb table lists in-frame clones only, not all of them. From that table come the V and J calls and clone size; the DNA was used to work out D and trimming. The profile shows some 250,000 clones, approximately 80% of them singletons. The length of the CDR3 is 16 residues. V was pared by 1 base and J by 6 bases, with 19 bases between. From germline, CDR1 is LGHDT and CDR2 YNNKEL (reference sequence). The source is a man aged 40-50 years with acute or convalescent COVID-19. V is TRBV3-1 (or the pseudogene TRBV3-2) and J is TRBJ2-7; possible D gene TRBD1, 6 bases. Material: peripheral blood. CDR3 nucleotide sequence: TGTGCCAGCAGCCAAGTAGCATCTTACAGGGTCGGCGAGCAGTACTTC. As protein: CASSQVASYRVGEQYF.